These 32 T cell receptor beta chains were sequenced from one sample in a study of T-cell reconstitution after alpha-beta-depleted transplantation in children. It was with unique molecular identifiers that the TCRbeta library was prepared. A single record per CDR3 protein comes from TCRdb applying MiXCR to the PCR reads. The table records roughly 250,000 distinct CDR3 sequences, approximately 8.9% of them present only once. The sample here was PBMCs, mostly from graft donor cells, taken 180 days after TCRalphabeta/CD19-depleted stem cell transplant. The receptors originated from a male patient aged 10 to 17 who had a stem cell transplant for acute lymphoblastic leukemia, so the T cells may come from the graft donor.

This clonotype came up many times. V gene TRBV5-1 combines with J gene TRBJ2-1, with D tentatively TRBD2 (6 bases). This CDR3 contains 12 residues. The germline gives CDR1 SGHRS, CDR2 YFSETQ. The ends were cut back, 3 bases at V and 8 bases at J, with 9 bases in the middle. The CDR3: CASSSTSYEQFF. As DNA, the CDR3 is TGCGCCAGCAGCTCCACTAGCTATGAGCAGTTCTTC.

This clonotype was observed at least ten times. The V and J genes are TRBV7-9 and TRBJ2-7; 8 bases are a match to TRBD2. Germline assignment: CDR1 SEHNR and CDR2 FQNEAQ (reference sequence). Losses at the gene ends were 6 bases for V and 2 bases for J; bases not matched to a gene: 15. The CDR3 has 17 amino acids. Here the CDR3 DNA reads TGTGCCAGCAGTTTAATTCCAAACCGACTAGCGACCTACGAGCAGTACTTC. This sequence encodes CASSLIPNRLATYEQYF.

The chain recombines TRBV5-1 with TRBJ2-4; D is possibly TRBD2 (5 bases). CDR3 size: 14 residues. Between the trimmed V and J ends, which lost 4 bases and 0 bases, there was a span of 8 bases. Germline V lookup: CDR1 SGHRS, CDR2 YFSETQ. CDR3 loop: CASSPGLAKNIQYF. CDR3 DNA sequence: TGCGCCAGCAGCCCAGGACTAGCCAAAAACATTCAGTACTTC. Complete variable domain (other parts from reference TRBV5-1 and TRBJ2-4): KAGVTQTPRYLIKTRGQQVTLSCSPISGHRSVSWYQQTPGQGLQFLFEYFSETQRNKGNFPGRFSGRQFSNSRSEMNVSTLELGDSALYLCASSPGLAKNIQYFGAGTRLSVL.

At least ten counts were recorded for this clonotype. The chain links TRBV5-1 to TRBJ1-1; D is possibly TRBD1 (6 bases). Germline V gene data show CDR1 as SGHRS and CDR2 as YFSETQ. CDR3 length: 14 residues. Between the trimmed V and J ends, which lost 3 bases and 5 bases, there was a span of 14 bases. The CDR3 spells CASSWLGGWTEAFF. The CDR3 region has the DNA TGCGCCAGCAGCTGGTTAGGGGGGTGGACTGAAGCTTTCTTT.

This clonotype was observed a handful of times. In nucleotides, the CDR3 is TGTGCCAGCAGTTTCTGGGATAGGCTAGATACGCAGTATTTT. This translates into CASSFWDRLDTQYF. The genes are TRBV27 and TRBJ2-3, with D unresolved. Germline V CDR1 and CDR2: MNHEY, SMNVEV (reference sequence). The CDR3 length is 14 residues. The ends were cut back, 3 bases at V and 5 bases at J, with 12 bases in the middle.

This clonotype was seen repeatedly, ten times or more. CDR3 sequence: CASSSDGHITDTQYF. Written as DNA, the CDR3 is TGTGCCAGCAGCTCAGACGGCCACATCACAGATACGCAGTATTTT. The chain employs TRBV11-2 and TRBJ2-3; D is undetermined. Per germline, CDR1 SGHAT and CDR2 FQNNGV. The CDR3 spans 15 residues. V dropped 4 bases and J dropped 2 bases, with 13 bases sitting between them. Full variable domain (outside the CDR3, taken from reference TRBV11-2 and TRBJ2-3): EAGVAQSPRYKIIEKRQSVAFWCNPISGHATLYWYQQILGQGPKLLIQFQNNGVVDDSQLPKDRFSAERLKGVDSTLKIQPAKLEDSAVYLCASSSDGHITDTQYFGPGTRLTVL.

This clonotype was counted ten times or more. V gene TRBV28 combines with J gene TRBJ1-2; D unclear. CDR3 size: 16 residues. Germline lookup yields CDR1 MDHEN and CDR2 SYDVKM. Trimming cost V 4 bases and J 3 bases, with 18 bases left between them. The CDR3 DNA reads TGTGCCAGCAGTTCTCCGCCCAGACGGACCGACTATGGCTACACCTTC. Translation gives CASSSPPRRTDYGYTF.

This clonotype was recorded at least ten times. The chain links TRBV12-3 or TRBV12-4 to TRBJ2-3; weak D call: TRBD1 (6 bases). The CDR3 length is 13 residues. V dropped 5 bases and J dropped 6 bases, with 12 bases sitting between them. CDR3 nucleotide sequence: TGTGCCAGCAGTCTAGACAGGTTTGATACGCAGTATTTT. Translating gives CASSLDRFDTQYF.

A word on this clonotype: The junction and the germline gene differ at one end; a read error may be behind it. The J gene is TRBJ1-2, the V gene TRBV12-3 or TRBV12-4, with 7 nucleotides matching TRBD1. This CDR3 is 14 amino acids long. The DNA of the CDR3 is TGTGCCAGCAGTCCACCTCGGGACAGTCATGGCCACACCTTC. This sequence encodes CASSPPRDSHGHTF.

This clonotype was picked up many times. In DNA form, the CDR3 reads TGCAGCGTGCCGACAGGGGAGGAATATGGCTACACCTTC. It translates to CSVPTGEEYGYTF. The chain uses TRBV29-1 and TRBJ1-2, with 8 positions matching TRBD1. The CDR3 length is 13 residues. Germline V gene sequence: CDR1 SQVTM, CDR2 ANQGSEA. Trimming removed 6 bases from V and 5 bases from J; junction bases left unmatched: 8.

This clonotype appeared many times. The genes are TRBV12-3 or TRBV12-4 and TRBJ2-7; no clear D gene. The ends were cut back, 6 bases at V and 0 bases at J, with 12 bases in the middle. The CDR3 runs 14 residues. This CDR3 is CASRLTENSYEQYF. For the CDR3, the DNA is TGTGCCAGCAGGCTAACAGAGAACTCCTACGAGCAGTACTTC.

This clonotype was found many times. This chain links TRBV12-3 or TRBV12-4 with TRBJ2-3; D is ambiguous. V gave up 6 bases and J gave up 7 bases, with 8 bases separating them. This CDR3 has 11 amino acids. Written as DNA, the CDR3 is TGTGCCAGCAGCCCCGACAATACGCAGTATTTT. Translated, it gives CASSPDNTQYF.

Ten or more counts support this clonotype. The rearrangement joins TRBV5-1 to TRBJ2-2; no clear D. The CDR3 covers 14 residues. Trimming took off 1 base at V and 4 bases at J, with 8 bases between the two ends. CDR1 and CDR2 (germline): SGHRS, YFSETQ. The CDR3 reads CASSLQFFTGELFF. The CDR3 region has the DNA TGCGCCAGCAGCTTGCAATTCTTCACCGGGGAGCTGTTTTTT.

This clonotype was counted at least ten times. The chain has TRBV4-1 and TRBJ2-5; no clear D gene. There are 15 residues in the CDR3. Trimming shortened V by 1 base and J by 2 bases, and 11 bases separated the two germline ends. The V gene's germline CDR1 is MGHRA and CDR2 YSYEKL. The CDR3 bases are TGCGCCAGCAGCCAAGGTGTCATCTCTCAAGAGACCCAGTACTTC. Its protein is CASSQGVISQETQYF.

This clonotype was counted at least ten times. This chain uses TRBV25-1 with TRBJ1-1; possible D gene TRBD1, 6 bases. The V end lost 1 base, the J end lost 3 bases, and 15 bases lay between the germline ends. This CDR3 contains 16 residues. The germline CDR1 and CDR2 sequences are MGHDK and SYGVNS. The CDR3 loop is CASSELWGAVDTEAFF. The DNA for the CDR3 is TGTGCCAGCAGTGAATTGTGGGGGGCTGTGGACACTGAAGCTTTCTTT.

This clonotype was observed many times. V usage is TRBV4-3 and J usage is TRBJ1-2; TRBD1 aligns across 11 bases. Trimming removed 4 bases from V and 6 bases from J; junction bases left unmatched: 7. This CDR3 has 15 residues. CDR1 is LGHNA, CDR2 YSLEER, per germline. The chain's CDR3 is CASSRVSGQGDGYTF. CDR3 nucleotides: TGCGCCAGCAGCCGGGTGTCGGGACAGGGGGATGGCTACACCTTC.

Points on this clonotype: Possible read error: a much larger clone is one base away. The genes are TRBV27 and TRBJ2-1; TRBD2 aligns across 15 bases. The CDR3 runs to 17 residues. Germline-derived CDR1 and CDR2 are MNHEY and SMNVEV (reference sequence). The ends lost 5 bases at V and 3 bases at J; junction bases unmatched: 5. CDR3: CASSPGLAGGRYNEQFF. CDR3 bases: TGTGCCAGCAGTCCGGGACTAGCGGGAGGCCGCTACAATGAGCAGTTCTTC.

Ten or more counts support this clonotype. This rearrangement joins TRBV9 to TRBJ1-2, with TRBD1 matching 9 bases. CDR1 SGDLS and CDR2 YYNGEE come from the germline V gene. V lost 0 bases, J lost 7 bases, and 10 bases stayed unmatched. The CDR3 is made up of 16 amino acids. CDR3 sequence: CASSVGVTGQGGGYTF. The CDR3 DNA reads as TGTGCCAGCAGCGTAGGGGTGACGGGACAGGGAGGTGGCTACACCTTC.

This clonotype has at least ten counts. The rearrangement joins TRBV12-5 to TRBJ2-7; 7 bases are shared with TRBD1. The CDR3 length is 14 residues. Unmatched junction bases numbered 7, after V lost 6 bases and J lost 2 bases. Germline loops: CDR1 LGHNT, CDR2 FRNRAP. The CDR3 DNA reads TGTGCTAGTGGACTACCCGGACAGGCCTACGAGCAGTACTTC. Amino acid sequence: CASGLPGQAYEQYF.

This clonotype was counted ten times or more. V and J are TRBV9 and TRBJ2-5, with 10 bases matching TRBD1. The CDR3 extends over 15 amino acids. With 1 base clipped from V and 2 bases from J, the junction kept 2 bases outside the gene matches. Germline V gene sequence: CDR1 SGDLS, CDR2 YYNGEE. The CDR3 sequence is CASSVLGQGQETQYF. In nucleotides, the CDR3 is TGTGCCAGCAGCGTACTGGGACAGGGGCAAGAGACCCAGTACTTC.

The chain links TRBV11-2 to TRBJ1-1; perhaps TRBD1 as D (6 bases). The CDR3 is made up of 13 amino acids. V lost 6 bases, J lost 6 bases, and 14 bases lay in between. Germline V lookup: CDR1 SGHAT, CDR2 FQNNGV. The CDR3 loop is CASRLLGQSEAFF. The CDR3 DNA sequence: TGTGCCAGCAGGTTATTAGGACAGTCTGAAGCTTTCTTT.

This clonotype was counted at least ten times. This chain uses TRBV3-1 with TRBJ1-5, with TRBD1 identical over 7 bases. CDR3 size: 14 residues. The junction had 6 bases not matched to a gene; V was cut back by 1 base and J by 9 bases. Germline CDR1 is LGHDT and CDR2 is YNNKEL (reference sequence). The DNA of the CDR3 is TGTGCCAGCAGCCAAGGACAGGGTTCATTGCCCCAGCATTTT. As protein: CASSQGQGSLPQHF.

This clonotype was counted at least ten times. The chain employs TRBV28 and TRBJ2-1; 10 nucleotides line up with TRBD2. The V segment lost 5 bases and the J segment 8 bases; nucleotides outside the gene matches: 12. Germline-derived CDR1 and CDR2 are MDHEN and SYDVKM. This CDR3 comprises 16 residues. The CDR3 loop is CASSPPIAGGAHEQFF. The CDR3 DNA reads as TGTGCCAGCAGTCCCCCGATAGCGGGAGGTGCGCATGAGCAGTTCTTC.

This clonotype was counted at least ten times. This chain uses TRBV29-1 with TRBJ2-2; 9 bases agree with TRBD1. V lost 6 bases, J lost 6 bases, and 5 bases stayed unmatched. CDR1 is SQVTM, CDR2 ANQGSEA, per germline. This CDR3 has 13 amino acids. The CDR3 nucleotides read TGCAGCGTGGGACAGGGACGAGCCGGGGAGCTGTTTTTT. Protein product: CSVGQGRAGELFF.

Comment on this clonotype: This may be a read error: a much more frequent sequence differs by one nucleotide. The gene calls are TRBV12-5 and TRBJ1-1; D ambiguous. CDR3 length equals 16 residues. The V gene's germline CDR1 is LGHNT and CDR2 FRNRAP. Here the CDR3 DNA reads TGTGCCGGCAGTTTTGGCGCGGGGTTCCCCAGCACTGAAGCTTTCTTT. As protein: CAGSFGAGFPSTEAFF.

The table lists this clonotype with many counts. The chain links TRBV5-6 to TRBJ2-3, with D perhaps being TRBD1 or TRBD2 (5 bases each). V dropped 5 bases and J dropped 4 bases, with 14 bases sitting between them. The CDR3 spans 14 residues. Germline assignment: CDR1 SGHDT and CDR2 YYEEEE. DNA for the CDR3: TGTGCCAGCAGGTTGTGGGGGAGCCCAGATACGCAGTATTTT. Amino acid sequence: CASRLWGSPDTQYF. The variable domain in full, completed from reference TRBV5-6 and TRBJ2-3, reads DAGVTQSPTHLIKTRGQQVTLRCSPKSGHDTVSWYQQALGQGPQFIFQYYEEEERQRGNFPDRFSGHQFPNYSSELNVNALLLGDSALYLCASRLWGSPDTQYFGPGTRLTVL.

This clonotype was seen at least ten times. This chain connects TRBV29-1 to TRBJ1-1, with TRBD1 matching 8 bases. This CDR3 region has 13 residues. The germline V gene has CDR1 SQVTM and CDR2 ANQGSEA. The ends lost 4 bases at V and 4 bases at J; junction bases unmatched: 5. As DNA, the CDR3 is TGCAGCGTTGTACAGGGGGAAGGCACTGAAGCTTTCTTT. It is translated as CSVVQGEGTEAFF.

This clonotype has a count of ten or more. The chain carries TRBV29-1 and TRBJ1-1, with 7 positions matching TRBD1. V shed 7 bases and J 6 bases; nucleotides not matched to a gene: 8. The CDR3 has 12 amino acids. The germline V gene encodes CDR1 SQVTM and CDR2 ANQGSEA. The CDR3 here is CSGTGRGPEAFF. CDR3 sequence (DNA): TGCAGCGGGACAGGTAGGGGCCCTGAAGCTTTCTTT.

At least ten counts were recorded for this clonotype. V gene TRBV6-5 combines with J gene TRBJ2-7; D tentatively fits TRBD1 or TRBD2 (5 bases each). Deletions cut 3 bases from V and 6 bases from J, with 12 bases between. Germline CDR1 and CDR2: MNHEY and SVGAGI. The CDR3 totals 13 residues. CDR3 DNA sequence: TGTGCCAGCAGTTATGGGGGACCTGGCGAGCAGTACTTC. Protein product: CASSYGGPGEQYF.

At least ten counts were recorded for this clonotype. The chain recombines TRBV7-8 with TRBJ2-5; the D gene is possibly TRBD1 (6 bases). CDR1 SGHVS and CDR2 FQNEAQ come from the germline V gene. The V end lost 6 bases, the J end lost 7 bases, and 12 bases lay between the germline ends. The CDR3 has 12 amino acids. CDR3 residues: CASRVRGGTQYF. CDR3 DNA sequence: TGTGCCAGCAGAGTAAGAGGGGGGACCCAGTACTTC. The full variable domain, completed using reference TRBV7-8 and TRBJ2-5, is GAGVSQSPRYKVAKRGQDVALRCDPISGHVSLFWYQQALGQGPEFLTYFQNEAQLDKSGLPSDRFFAERPEGSVSTLKIQRTQQEDSAVYLCASRVRGGTQYFGPGTRLLVL.

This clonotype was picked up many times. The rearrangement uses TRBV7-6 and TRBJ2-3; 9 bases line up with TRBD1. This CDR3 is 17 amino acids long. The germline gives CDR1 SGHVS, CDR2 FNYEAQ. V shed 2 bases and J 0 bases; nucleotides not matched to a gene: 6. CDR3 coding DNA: TGTGCCAGCAGCTTACCCAGGACAGGGGCTAGCACAGATACGCAGTATTTT. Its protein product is CASSLPRTGASTDTQYF.

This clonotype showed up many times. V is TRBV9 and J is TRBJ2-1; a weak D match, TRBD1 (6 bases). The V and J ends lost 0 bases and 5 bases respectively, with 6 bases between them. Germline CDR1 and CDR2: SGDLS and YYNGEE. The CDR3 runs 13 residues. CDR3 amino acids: CASSVDRDNEQFF. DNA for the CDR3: TGTGCCAGCAGCGTAGACAGGGACAATGAGCAGTTCTTC.